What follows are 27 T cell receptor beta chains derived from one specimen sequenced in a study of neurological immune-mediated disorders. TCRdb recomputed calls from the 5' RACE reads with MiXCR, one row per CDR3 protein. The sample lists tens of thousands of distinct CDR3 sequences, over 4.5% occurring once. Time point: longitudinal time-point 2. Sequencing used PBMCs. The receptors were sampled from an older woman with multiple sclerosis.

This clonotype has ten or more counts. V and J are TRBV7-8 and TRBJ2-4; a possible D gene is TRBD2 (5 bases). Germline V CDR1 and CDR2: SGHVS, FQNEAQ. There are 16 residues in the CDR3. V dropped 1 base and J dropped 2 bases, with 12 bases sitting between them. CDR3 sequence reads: CASSLGGSGTKNIQYF. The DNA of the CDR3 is TGTGCCAGCAGCTTAGGAGGGAGTGGGACCAAAAACATTCAGTACTTC.

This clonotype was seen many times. CDR3 residues: CSARMGANTGELFF. In DNA form, the CDR3 reads TGCAGTGCTAGAATGGGGGCAAACACCGGGGAGCTGTTTTTT. V and J are TRBV20-1 and TRBJ2-2, with a tentative D call TRBD1 (6 bases). Trimming took off 2 bases at V and 2 bases at J, with 9 bases between the two ends. CDR3 length equals 14 residues. Germline-derived CDR1 and CDR2 are DFQATT and SNEGSKA (reference sequence).

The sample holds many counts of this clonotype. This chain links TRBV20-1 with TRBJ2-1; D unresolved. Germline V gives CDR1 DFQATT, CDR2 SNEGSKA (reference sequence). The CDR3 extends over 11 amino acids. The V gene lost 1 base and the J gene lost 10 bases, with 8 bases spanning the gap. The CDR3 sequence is CSARVITEQFF. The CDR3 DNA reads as TGCAGTGCTAGAGTGATTACAGAGCAGTTCTTC.

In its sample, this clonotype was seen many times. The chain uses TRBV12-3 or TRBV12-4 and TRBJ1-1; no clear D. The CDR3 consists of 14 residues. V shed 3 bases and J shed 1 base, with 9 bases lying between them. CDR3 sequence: CASSFSGGNTEAFF. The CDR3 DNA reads TGTGCCAGCAGTTTTTCAGGAGGGAACACTGAAGCTTTCTTT.

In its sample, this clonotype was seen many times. DNA for the CDR3: TGTGCCAGCTCACCAGGAACAGGACGCCATGGCTACACCTTC. Translation gives CASSPGTGRHGYTF. The genes are TRBV18 and TRBJ1-2; a weak D match, TRBD1 (5 bases). The V gene's germline CDR1 is KGHSH and CDR2 LQKENI. The CDR3 totals 14 residues. Trimming removed 2 bases from V and 6 bases from J, with 13 bases in between.

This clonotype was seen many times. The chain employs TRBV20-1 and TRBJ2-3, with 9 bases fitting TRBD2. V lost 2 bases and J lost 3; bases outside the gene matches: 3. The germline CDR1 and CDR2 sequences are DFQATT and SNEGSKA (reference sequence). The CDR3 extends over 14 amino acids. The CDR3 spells CSARLAGQTDTQYF. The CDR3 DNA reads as TGCAGTGCTAGACTAGCGGGGCAGACAGATACGCAGTATTTT.

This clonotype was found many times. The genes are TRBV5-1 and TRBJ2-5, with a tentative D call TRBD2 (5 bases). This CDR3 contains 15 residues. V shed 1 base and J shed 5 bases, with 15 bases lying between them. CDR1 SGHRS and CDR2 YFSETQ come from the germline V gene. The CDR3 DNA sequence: TGCGCCAGCAGCTTGTACCCTGGGCCGGGGGAGACCCAGTACTTC. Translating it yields CASSLYPGPGETQYF.

The CDR3 is CASTKTGTGMVWDTEAFF. CDR3 nucleotides: TGCGCCAGCACCAAAACCGGGACAGGGATGGTTTGGGACACTGAAGCTTTCTTT. This chain uses TRBV5-1 with TRBJ1-1; TRBD1 matches 9 bases. The V gene end was trimmed by 6 bases and the J gene end by 3 bases; junction bases not matched to a gene: 18. CDR3 length equals 18 residues. CDR1 is SGHRS and CDR2 is YFSETQ in the germline V gene.

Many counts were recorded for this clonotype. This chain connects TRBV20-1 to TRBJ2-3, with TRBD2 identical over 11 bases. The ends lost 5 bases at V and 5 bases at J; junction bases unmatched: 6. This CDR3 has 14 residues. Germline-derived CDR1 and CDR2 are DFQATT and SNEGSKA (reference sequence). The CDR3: CSALLAGAGDTQYF. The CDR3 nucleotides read TGCAGTGCTCTACTAGCGGGGGCCGGAGATACGCAGTATTTT.

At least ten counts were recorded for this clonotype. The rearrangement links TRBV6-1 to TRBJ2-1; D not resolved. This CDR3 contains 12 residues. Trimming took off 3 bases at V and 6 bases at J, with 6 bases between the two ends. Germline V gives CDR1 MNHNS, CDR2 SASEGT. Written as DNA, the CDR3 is TGTGCCAGCAGTGATACAGTCAATGAGCAGTTCTTC. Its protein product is CASSDTVNEQFF.

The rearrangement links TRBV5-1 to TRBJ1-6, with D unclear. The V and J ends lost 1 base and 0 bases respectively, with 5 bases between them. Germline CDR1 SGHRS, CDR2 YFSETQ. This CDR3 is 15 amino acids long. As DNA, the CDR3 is TGCGCCAGCAGCTTGCCGAGCTCCTATAATTCACCCCTCCACTTT. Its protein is CASSLPSSYNSPLHF.

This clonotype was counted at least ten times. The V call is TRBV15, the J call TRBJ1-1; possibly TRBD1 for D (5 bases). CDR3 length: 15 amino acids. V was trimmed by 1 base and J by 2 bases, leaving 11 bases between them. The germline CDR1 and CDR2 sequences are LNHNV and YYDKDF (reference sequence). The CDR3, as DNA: TGTGCCACCAGCAGAGGCGGGGGGTTCAACACTGAAGCTTTCTTT. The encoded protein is CATSRGGGFNTEAFF.

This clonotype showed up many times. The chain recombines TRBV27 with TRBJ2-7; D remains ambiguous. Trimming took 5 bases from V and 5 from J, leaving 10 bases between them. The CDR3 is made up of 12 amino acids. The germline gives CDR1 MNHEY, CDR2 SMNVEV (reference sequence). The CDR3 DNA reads TGTGCCAGCAGTCCGTCGAGAGACGAGCAGTACTTC. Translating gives CASSPSRDEQYF.

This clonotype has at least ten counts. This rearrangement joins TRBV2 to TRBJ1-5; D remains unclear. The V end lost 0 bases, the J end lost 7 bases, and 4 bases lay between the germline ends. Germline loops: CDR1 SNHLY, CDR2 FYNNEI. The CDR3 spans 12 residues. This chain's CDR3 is CASSEAAQPQHF. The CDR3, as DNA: TGTGCCAGCAGTGAAGCAGCCCAGCCCCAGCATTTT.

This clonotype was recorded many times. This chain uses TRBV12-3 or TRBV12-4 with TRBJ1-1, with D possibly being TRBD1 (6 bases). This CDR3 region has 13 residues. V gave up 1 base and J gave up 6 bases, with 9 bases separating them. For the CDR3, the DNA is TGTGCCAGCAGTTTAGACAGGGCCCCTGAAGCTTTCTTT. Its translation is CASSLDRAPEAFF.

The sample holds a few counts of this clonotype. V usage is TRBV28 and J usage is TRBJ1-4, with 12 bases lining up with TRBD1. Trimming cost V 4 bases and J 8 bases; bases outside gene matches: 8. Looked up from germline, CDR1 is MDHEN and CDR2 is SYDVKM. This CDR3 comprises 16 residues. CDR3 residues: CASSSVGQGAREKLFF. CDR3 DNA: TGTGCCAGCAGTTCCGTGGGACAGGGGGCACGGGAAAAACTGTTTTTT.

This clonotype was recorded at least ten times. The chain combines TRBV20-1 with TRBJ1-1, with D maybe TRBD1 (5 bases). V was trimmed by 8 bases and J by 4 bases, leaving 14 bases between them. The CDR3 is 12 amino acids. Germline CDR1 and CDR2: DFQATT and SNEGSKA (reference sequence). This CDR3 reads CSLLSGGTEAFF. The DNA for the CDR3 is TGCAGTTTGCTTTCGGGGGGCACTGAAGCTTTCTTT.

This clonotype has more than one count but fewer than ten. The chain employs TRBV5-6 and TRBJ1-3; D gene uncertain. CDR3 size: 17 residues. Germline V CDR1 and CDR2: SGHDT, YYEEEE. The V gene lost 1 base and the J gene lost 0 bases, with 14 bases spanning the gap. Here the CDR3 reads CASSLTPTSASGNTIYF. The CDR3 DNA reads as TGTGCCAGCAGCTTGACCCCGACTAGCGCCTCTGGAAACACCATATATTTT.

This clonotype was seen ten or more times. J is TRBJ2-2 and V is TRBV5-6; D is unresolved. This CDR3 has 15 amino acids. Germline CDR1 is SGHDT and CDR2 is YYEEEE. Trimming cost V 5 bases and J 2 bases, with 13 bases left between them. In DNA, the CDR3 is TGTGCCAGCAGATTTCGTACCTTCAACACCGGGGAGCTGTTTTTT. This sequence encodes CASRFRTFNTGELFF.

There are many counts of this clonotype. The CDR3 here is CASSLFAGGSFYEQFF. CDR3 coding DNA: TGCGCCAGCAGCTTGTTTGCCGGGGGGTCCTTTTATGAGCAGTTCTTC. The genes are TRBV5-1 and TRBJ2-1; 7 bases match TRBD2. The trim removed 1 base at V and 8 bases at J, leaving 12 bases unmatched. Germline V gives CDR1 SGHRS, CDR2 YFSETQ. This CDR3 has 16 residues.

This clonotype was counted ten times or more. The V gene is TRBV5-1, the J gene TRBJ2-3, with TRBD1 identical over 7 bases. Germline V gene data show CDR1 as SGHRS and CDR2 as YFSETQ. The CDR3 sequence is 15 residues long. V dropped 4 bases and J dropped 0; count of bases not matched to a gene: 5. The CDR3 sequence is CASSLGTASTDTQYF. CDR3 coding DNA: TGCGCCAGCAGCCTCGGGACAGCGAGCACAGATACGCAGTATTTT.

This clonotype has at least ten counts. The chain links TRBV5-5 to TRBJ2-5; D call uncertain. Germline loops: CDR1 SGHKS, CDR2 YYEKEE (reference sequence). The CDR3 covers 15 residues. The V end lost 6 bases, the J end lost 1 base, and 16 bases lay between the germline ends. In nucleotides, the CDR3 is TGTGCCAGCACCCCCCGCTCCGGATTCCAAGAGACCCAGTACTTC. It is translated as CASTPRSGFQETQYF.

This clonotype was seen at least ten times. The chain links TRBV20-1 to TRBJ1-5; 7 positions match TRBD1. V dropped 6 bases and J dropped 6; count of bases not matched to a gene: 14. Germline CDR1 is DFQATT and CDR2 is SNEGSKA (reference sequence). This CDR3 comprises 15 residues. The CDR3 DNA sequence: TGCAGTGCACAGAGCTCGGCAGGGGGAGGTCAGCCCCAGCATTTT. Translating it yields CSAQSSAGGGQPQHF.

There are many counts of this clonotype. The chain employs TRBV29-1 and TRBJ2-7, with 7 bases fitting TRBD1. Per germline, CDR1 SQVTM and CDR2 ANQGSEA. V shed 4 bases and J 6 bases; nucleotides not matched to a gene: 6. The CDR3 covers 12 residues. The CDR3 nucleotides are TGCAGCGTTGTTGGACAGGTCCGCGAGCAGTACTTC. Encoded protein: CSVVGQVREQYF.

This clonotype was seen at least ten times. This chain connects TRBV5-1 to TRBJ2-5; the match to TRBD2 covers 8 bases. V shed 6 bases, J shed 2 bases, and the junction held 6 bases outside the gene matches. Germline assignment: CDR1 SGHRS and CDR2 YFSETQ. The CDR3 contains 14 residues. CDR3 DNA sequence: TGCGCCAGCAACTCGGGACTAGAACAAGAGACCCAGTACTTC. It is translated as CASNSGLEQETQYF.

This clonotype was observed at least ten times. In nucleotides, the CDR3 is TGTGCCAGCAGTAGGAGAACGGGGTTGGCCCACAATGAGCAGTTCTTC. Encoded protein: CASSRRTGLAHNEQFF. V usage is TRBV6-2 or TRBV6-3 and J usage is TRBJ2-1; D is perhaps TRBD2 (5 bases). This CDR3 spans 16 amino acids. V shed 5 bases and J shed 5 bases, with 19 bases lying between them. Germline V gene data show CDR1 as MNHEY and CDR2 as SVGEGT.

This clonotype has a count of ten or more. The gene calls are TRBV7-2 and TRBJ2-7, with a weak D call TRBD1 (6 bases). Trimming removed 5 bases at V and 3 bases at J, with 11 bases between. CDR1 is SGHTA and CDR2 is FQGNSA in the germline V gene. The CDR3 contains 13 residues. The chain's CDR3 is CASSVTGSYEQYF. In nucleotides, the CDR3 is TGTGCCAGCAGCGTAACAGGGAGCTACGAGCAGTACTTC.